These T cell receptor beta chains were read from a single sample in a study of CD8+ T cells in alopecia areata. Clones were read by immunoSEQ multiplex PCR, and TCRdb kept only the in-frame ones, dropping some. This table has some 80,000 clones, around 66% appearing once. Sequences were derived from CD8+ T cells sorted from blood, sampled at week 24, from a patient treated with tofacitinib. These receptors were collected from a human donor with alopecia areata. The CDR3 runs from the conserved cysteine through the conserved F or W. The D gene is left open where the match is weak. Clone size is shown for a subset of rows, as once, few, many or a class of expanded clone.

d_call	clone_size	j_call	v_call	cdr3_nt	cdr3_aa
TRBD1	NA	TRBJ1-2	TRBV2	TGTGCCATCGAGGACAGGGACCCCTCCGCTAACTATGGCTACACCTTC	CAIEDRDPSANYGYTF
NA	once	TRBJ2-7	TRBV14	TGTGCCAGCAGCCTCATTGGAGGCATCGGCACCTACGAGCAGTACTTC	CASSLIGGIGTYEQYF
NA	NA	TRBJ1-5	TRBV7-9	TGTGCCAGCAGCGCCAATGAGGGGAATCAGCCCCAGCATTTT	CASSANEGNQPQHF
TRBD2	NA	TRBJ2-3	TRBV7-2	TGTGCCAGCAGCTTAATCGCCCTAGCGGGATCGTCAGATACGCAGTATTTT	CASSLIALAGSSDTQYF
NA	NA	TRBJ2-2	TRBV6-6	TGTGCCAGCAGACAAGGGTTACAGGGGAACACCGGGGAGCTGTTTTTT	CASRQGLQGNTGELFF
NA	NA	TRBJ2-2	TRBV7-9	TGTGCCAGCAGCCCCTACACCGGGGAGCTGTTTTTT	CASSPYTGELFF
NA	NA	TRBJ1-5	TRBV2	TGTGCCAGCAGCTTGGGGGGCGGTAATCAGCCCCAGCATTTT	CASSLGGGNQPQHF
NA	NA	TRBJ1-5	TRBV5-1	TGCGCCAGCAGCCCGCTTGGGAGCAATCAGCCCCAGCATTTT	CASSPLGSNQPQHF
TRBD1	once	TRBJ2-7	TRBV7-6	TGTGCCAGCAGCTCCGGCAGGACAGGGCGGTACGAGCAGTACTTC	CASSSGRTGRYEQYF
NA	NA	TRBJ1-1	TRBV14	TGTGCCAGCAGCCAAGGGAACTCTTTGAACACTGAAGCTTTCTTT	CASSQGNSLNTEAFF
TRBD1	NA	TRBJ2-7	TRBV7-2	TGTGCCAGCAGCCATCCGGACAGGGCCTCATACGAGCAGTACTTC	CASSHPDRASYEQYF
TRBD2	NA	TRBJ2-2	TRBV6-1	TGTGCCAGCAGTGAGATCCTAGCGGGAGGGGTCGGGGAGCTGTTTTTT	CASSEILAGGVGELFF
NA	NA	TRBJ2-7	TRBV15	TGTGCCACCAGCAGAGATCGGGACACATCCTACGAGCAGTACTTC	CATSRDRDTSYEQYF
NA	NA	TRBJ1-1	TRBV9	TGTGCCAGCAGCGTCGGGGTGGGGACTGAAGCTTTCTTT	CASSVGVGTEAFF
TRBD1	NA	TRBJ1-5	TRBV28	TGTGCCAGCAGTTTCAGGACAGGGAATCAGCCCCAGCATTTT	CASSFRTGNQPQHF
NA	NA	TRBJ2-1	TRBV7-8	TGTGCCAGCAGACAAACCGGGGGGCCTGGTGGAGATGAGCAGTTCTTC	CASRQTGGPGGDEQFF
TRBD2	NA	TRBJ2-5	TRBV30	TGTGCCTGGAGTTGGGCTAGCGGGTTCCAAGAGACCCCGTACTTC	CAWSWASGFQETPYF
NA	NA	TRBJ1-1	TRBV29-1	TGCAGCGTTGAAGATCTCAGTATGAACACTGAAGCTTTCTTT	CSVEDLSMNTEAFF
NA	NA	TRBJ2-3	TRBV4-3	TGCGCCAGCAGCCAAGATTCCAGCAGCACAGATACGCAGTATTTT	CASSQDSSSTDTQYF
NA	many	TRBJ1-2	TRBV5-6	TGTGCCAGCAGCGCCAGCCTCCGTACTAACTATGGCTACACCTTC	CASSASLRTNYGYTF
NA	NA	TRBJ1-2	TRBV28	TGTGCCAGCTCCTCGGGACTCGGGATCTACGGCTACACCTTC	CASSSGLGIYGYTF
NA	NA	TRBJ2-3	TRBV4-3	TGCGCCAGCAGCCAAGGGGAGCAATCGGGCACAGATACGCAGTATTTT	CASSQGEQSGTDTQYF
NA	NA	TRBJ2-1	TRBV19	TGTGCCAGTAGTGGGCTAGGTTCAGATGAGCAGTTCTTC	CASSGLGSDEQFF
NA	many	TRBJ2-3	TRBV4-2	TGTGCCAGCAGCCAAAAGGCTGTCGATGGCACAGATACGCAGTATTTT	CASSQKAVDGTDTQYF
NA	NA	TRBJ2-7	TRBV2	TGTGCCAGCAGTGACAGCTACGAGCAGTACTTC	CASSDSYEQYF
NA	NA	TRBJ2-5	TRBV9	TGTGCCAGCAGCGTAGGCCAGCTCCTACAAGAGACCCAGTACTTC	CASSVGQLLQETQYF
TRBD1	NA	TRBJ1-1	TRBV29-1	TGCAGCGTAGGGGGCCTGAAAGCCCACACTGAAGCTTTCTTT	CSVGGLKAHTEAFF
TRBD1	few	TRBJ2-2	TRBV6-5	TGTGCCAGCAGTTACTGGACAGGGGCGAACACCGGGGAGCTGTTTTTT	CASSYWTGANTGELFF
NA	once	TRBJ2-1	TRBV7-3	TGTGCCAGCAGCTCCGGGAGGGGGCCGCTCAATGAGCAGTTCTTC	CASSSGRGPLNEQFF
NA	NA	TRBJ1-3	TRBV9	TGTGCCAGCAGCGTCGACGTGAGCTCTGGAAACACCATATATTTT	CASSVDVSSGNTIYF
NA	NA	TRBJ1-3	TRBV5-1	TGCGCCAGCAGCGGGGATAACTCTGGAAACACCATATATTTT	CASSGDNSGNTIYF
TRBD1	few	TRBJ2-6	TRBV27	TGTGCCAGCAGTTTACGCCAGGGGGCCGGGTCTGGGGCCAACGTCCTGACTTTC	CASSLRQGAGSGANVLTF
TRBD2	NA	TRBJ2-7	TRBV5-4	TGTGCCAGCAGCTTGGAAGCGGGGGAATCCTACGAGCAGTACTTC	CASSLEAGESYEQYF
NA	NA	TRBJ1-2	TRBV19	TGTGCCAGTGGGGATTTTTGGGGGGCCGTTGACGGCTACACCTTC	CASGDFWGAVDGYTF
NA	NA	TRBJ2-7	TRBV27	TGTGCCAGCGCCCCCACAGACAGTTCCTACGAGCAGTACTTC	CASAPTDSSYEQYF